The 28 T cell receptor beta chains listed next were all sequenced from one sample in a study of immune evolution from preneoplasia to lung adenocarcinoma. This table comes from immunoSEQ multiplex PCR, and its TCRdb copy is limited to in-frame clones, with some not included. This table has a few thousand clones, approximately 84% appearing once. Sequencing was done on a sample of FFPE normal lung tissue adjacent to the tumor. The source is a person between 50 and 69 years old with lung adenocarcinoma.

The chain carries TRBV7-9 and TRBJ2-5, with D maybe TRBD2 (5 bases). The CDR3 runs 13 residues. CDR1 and CDR2 (germline): SEHNR, FQNEAQ (reference sequence). Trimming stripped 3 bases from V and 7 bases from J, with 12 bases between. The CDR3 loop reads CASSLLDRGTQYF. The CDR3 region has the DNA TGTGCCAGCAGCTTGTTGGACCGGGGGACCCAGTACTTC.

The genes are TRBV5-6 and TRBJ2-7; the match to TRBD2 covers 8 bases. This CDR3 contains 13 residues. Trimming took 2 bases from V and 6 from J; bases not matched to a gene: 4. Germline CDR1 is SGHDT and CDR2 is YYEEEE. The CDR3 sequence: CASSFGGGSEQYF. The CDR3 DNA follows: TGTGCCAGCAGCTTCGGCGGGGGGAGCGAGCAGTACTTC.

The chain has TRBV9 and TRBJ2-7, with D possibly TRBD1 on 5 matching bases. Germline V CDR1 and CDR2: SGDLS, YYNGEE. The V and J ends lost 5 bases and 5 bases respectively, with 14 bases between them. The CDR3 sequence is 13 residues long. This chain's CDR3 is CASSRGREDEQYF. DNA of the CDR3: TGTGCCAGCAGTAGGGGCAGGGAAGACGAGCAGTACTTC.

This sequence joins TRBV27 and TRBJ2-5; 8 nucleotides agree with TRBD1. Trimming at V came to 2 bases and at J to 11 bases, leaving 7 bases not matched to a gene. The germline V gene has CDR1 MNHEY and CDR2 SMNVEV (reference sequence). This CDR3 is built from 13 residues. As DNA, the CDR3 is TGTGCCAGCAGTTTAAGCAGGGGGCTTCCTCAGTACTTC. Protein product: CASSLSRGLPQYF.

CDR3 sequence reads: CASGAGTGGPYTF. CDR3 in DNA: TGTGCTAGTGGTGCCGGGACGGGTGGGCCCTACACCTTC. The chain employs TRBV12-5 and TRBJ1-2, with a tentative D call TRBD1 (5 bases). The germline V and J ends were trimmed by 5 bases and 10 bases, with 17 bases remaining between them. The CDR3 sequence is 13 residues long. The germline V gene encodes CDR1 LGHNT and CDR2 FRNRAP. The full variable domain, rest sourced from reference TRBV12-5 and TRBJ1-2, is DARVTQTPRHKVTEMGQEVTMRCQPILGHNTVFWYRQTMMQGLELLAYFRNRAPLDDSGMPKDRFSAEMPDATLATLKIQPSEPRDSAVYFCASGAGTGGPYTFGSGTRLTVV.

This chain connects TRBV2 to TRBJ1-2; tentative D call: TRBD1 (6 bases). Germline lookup yields CDR1 SNHLY and CDR2 FYNNEI. V was trimmed by 7 bases and J by 2 bases, leaving 11 bases between them. CDR3 size: 13 residues. The chain's CDR3 is CASTLTGNYGYTF. DNA of the CDR3: TGTGCCAGCACACTAACAGGGAACTATGGCTACACCTTC.

The J gene is TRBJ1-1, the V gene TRBV29-1; the D is unclear. Germline V gene data show CDR1 as SQVTM and CDR2 as ANQGSEA. The CDR3 has 14 amino acids. V lost 6 bases and J 0 bases, leaving 14 bases between the germline ends. In nucleotides, the CDR3 is TGCAGCGTCGTGCGGACCCCCCTGAACACTGAAGCTTTCTTT. This encodes CSVVRTPLNTEAFF. The whole variable domain, remainder taken from reference TRBV29-1 and TRBJ1-1, is SAVISQKPSRDICQRGTSLTIQCQVDSQVTMMFWYRQQPGQSLTLIATANQGSEATYESGFVIDKFPISRPNLTFSTLTVSNMSPEDSSIYLCSVVRTPLNTEAFFGQGTRLTVV.

The chain links TRBV2 to TRBJ2-7; a possible D gene is TRBD2 (7 bases). This CDR3 has 14 amino acids. The germline V and J ends were trimmed by 6 bases and 0 bases, with 12 bases remaining between them. CDR1 is SNHLY, CDR2 FYNNEI, per germline. The CDR3 coding sequence is TGTGCCAGCAGGGACAGCGGGAACTCCTACGAGCAGTACTTC. Protein product: CASRDSGNSYEQYF.

The J gene is TRBJ2-7, the V gene TRBV6-5, with D unresolved. V was pared by 7 bases and J by 4 bases, with 5 bases between. Per germline, CDR1 MNHEY and CDR2 SVGAGI. The CDR3 runs to 10 residues. CDR3: CASTNYEQYF. For the CDR3, the DNA is TGTGCCAGCACTAATTACGAGCAGTACTTC.

The gene calls are TRBV6-5 and TRBJ1-2, with 9 nucleotides matching TRBD1. Germline CDR1 is MNHEY and CDR2 is SVGAGI. The CDR3 spans 14 residues. Trimming took 5 bases from V and 4 from J; bases not matched to a gene: 5. CDR3 region: CASSDIQGAYGYTF. CDR3 nucleotides: TGTGCCAGCAGTGATATACAGGGGGCCTATGGCTACACCTTC.

This clone showed up just a few times. The chain employs TRBV4-3 and TRBJ1-5; no definite D call. Between the trimmed V and J ends, which lost 0 bases and 1 base, there was a span of 7 bases. Germline lookup yields CDR1 LGHNA and CDR2 YSLEER. CDR3 length: 15 residues. The DNA of the CDR3 is TGCGCCAGCAGCCAAGACCGGGAAAGCAATCAGCCCCAGCATTTT. Its translation: CASSQDRESNQPQHF.

This chain uses TRBV7-2 with TRBJ2-2, with 11 nucleotides matching TRBD2. The V gene end was trimmed by 6 bases and the J gene end by 13 bases; junction bases not matched to a gene: 10. Germline V CDR1 and CDR2: SGHTA, FQGNSA. The CDR3 extends over 14 amino acids. CDR3 region: CASRSIAGGPRLFF. CDR3 DNA: TGTGCCAGCAGATCTATAGCGGGAGGGCCCCGGCTGTTTTTT.

The CDR3 coding sequence is TGTGCCAGCAGCATCCCGTGGCCAGATCAGCCCCAGCATTTT. It translates to CASSIPWPDQPQHF. The J gene is TRBJ1-5, the V gene TRBV6-1; D gene uncertain. CDR1 MNHNS and CDR2 SASEGT come from the germline V gene. V lost 6 bases, J lost 5 bases, and 14 bases lay in between. The CDR3 covers 14 residues.

V and J are TRBV28 and TRBJ2-5; tentatively, D is TRBD1 (5 bases). Trimming left V 0 bases short and J 2 bases short, with 10 bases between. CDR1 is MDHEN, CDR2 SYDVKM, per germline. CDR3 length: 15 residues. CDR3 sequence: CASSLWSTGQETQYF. The CDR3 DNA reads as TGTGCCAGCAGTTTATGGAGCACAGGACAAGAGACCCAGTACTTC.

The chain uses TRBV19 and TRBJ2-6; no firm D call. V was pared by 1 base and J by 15 bases, with 10 bases between. Germline V CDR1 and CDR2: LNHDA, SQIVND (reference sequence). The CDR3 covers 12 residues. The CDR3 nucleotides read TGTGCCAGTAGTATAGGTAGGAAATCCCTGACTTTC. It translates to CASSIGRKSLTF.

The gene calls are TRBV7-6 and TRBJ2-1, with 11 bases that match TRBD1. CDR1 is SGHVS and CDR2 is FNYEAQ in the germline V gene. V shed 2 bases and J 4 bases; nucleotides not matched to a gene: 4. The CDR3 totals 16 residues. The CDR3 reads CASSLRGQGVYNEQFF. Written as DNA, the CDR3 is TGTGCCAGCAGCTTAAGGGGACAGGGGGTGTACAATGAGCAGTTCTTC.

The V and J genes are TRBV7-9 and TRBJ2-3; the D is unclear. V was pared by 1 base and J by 3 bases, with 5 bases between. Germline V CDR1 and CDR2: SEHNR, FQNEAQ (reference sequence). CDR3 size: 13 residues. The DNA for the CDR3 is TGTGCCAGCAGCTTAGGCACAACAGATACGCAGTATTTT. Protein product: CASSLGTTDTQYF.

The rearrangement links TRBV28 to TRBJ2-1, with 10 bases identical to TRBD2. The CDR3 is 16 amino acids. Germline loops: CDR1 MDHEN, CDR2 SYDVKM. J lost 4 bases, V lost 6 bases, and 9 bases had no gene match. The CDR3 DNA is TGTGCCAGCAGCACCCCCCTAGCGGGGGTATACAATGAGCAGTTCTTC. Protein: CASSTPLAGVYNEQFF.

The chain links TRBV28 to TRBJ2-4; 13 bases match TRBD2. CDR1 is MDHEN, CDR2 SYDVKM, per germline. The CDR3 is 15 residues long. V shed 6 bases, J shed 8 bases, and the junction held 7 bases outside the gene matches. The CDR3 DNA reads TGTGCCAGCAGCCGGGGGACTAGCGGGAAGGACATTCAGTACTTC. It translates to CASSRGTSGKDIQYF.

This chain joins TRBV5-6 and TRBJ2-3; 10 bases match TRBD1. Germline V lookup: CDR1 SGHDT, CDR2 YYEEEE. Germline trimming cut 5 bases from V and 6 bases from J; bases unmatched to any gene: 9. This CDR3 spans 15 amino acids. The CDR3 nucleotides read TGTGCCAGCAGTGGGGACAGGGGCAACCAGGATACGCAGTATTTT. Its translation is CASSGDRGNQDTQYF.

V is TRBV13 and J is TRBJ2-7, with D maybe TRBD1 (6 bases). V was clipped by 5 bases and J by 1 base, with 15 bases between them. Germline CDR1 is PRHDT and CDR2 is FYEKMQ (reference sequence). This CDR3 comprises 15 residues. The CDR3 bases are TGTGCCAGCAGCCCCAGGGACACCCTTTCCTACGAGCAGTACTTC. Translated: CASSPRDTLSYEQYF.

V is TRBV7-6 and J is TRBJ2-5, with D unclear. V lost 1 base to trimming and J lost 2 bases, with 5 bases between them. Germline V gene data show CDR1 as SGHVS and CDR2 as FNYEAQ. CDR3 length equals 13 residues. CDR3: CASSLETQETQYF. DNA for the CDR3: TGTGCCAGCAGCTTAGAGACACAAGAGACCCAGTACTTC.

This chain uses TRBV4-1 with TRBJ2-4, with D possibly matching TRBD1 (8 bases). The CDR3 has 18 residues. Trimming took 0 bases from V and 9 from J, leaving 24 bases between them. Germline V gene lookup returns CDR1 MGHRA and CDR2 YSYEKL. Here the CDR3 reads CASSQEVVSGTGIFIQYF. In nucleotides, the CDR3 is TGCGCCAGCAGCCAAGAAGTAGTCAGCGGGACAGGCATTTTCATTCAGTACTTC.

The rearrangement links TRBV19 to TRBJ2-3, with 9 bases aligning to TRBD2. V trimming: 6 bases; J trimming: 4 bases; junction bases outside the gene matches: 5. Germline V gene sequence: CDR1 LNHDA, CDR2 SQIVND (reference sequence). The CDR3 contains 14 residues. The CDR3 bases are TGTGCCAGTAGGGCTAGCGGGACGGCAGATACGCAGTATTTT. This translates into CASRASGTADTQYF.

The chain links TRBV25-1 to TRBJ1-3; 7 nucleotides agree with TRBD1. Germline V gene lookup returns CDR1 MGHDK and CDR2 SYGVNS. Trimming took 4 bases from V and 0 from J; bases not matched to a gene: 9. The CDR3 totals 17 residues. The CDR3 sequence: CASSAGDSGYSGNTIYF. The CDR3 nucleotides read TGTGCCAGCAGTGCAGGGGACAGCGGATACTCTGGAAACACCATATATTTT.

The chain is built from TRBV5-8 and TRBJ2-5, with 9 bases lining up with TRBD1. Germline trimming cut 2 bases from V and 4 bases from J; bases unmatched to any gene: 6. The length of the CDR3 is 15 residues. Germline loops: CDR1 SGHTS, CDR2 YDEGEE. The CDR3 region is CASSLRDRVSETQYF. CDR3 DNA: TGTGCCAGCAGCTTAAGGGACAGGGTATCAGAGACCCAGTACTTC.

In the case of this clone: The germline gene is not matched at one end of the junction; a read error may be the cause. The sample holds other DNA sequences that translate to the same CDR3. The chain couples TRBV28 to TRBJ1-5; D uncertain. This CDR3 comprises 14 residues. The germline gives CDR1 MDHEN, CDR2 SYDVKM. CDR3 in amino acids: CASSSGPVNQPQHF. The CDR3 nucleotides read TGCGCCAGCAGTTCCGGACCCGTCAATCAGCCCCAGCATTTT.

V usage is TRBV5-1 and J usage is TRBJ1-2, with 10 bases aligning to TRBD1. This CDR3 is 14 amino acids long. The germline CDR1 and CDR2 sequences are SGHRS and YFSETQ. The ends lost 4 bases at V and 5 bases at J; junction bases unmatched: 5. In DNA form, the CDR3 reads TGCGCCAGCAGCGCCGGGACAGGGGAGTATGGCTACACCTTC. This codes for CASSAGTGEYGYTF.